The T cell receptor beta chain described here comes from a study of cytomegalovirus exposure and HLA in healthy donors. The study, taken as a whole, reports: Later analysis reportedly placed an Asian-associated ancestry cluster below the approximately 680-donor mean in N-insertions. Among the sequence variants, a highly shared cluster was likely an artifact of sequencing.

Unrecorded immune exposures were likely, despite nominal health at sampling. A remark on this clone: The antigen is undetermined.

It was with 60 Vbeta and 13 Jbeta primers that the PCR ran. Sequencing used immunoSEQ multiplex PCR; TCRdb keeps in-frame clones, though not all of them. The profile covers 150,000 to 200,000 clones, with around 85% appearing a single time and around 2.3% taken by the ten largest. The clonotype was recovered from a woman aged 45 to 65 in good health and CMV-seronegative. The sample taken for sequencing was PBMCs.

The CDR3 protein is CASSLRGGPYTEAFF. CDR3 coding DNA: TGCGCCAGCAGCCTCCGGGGGGGGCCGTACACTGAAGCTTTCTTT. This chain uses TRBV5-1 with TRBJ1-1, with D perhaps TRBD1 (6 bases). Germline values: CDR1 SGHRS, CDR2 YFSETQ. CDR3 size: 15 residues. V shed 4 bases and J shed 3 bases, with 16 bases lying between them.